The present T cell receptor beta chain was sequenced within a study of identical twins. In TCRdb, the 5' RACE reads were re-called with MiXCR into one record per CDR3 protein. The sample lists 1.5 million to 2 million distinct CDR3 sequences; roughly 35% were seen once. The CDR3 consists of 17 residues. Trimming took off 5 bases at V and 0 bases at J, with 21 bases between the two ends. Germline V gene data show CDR1 as DFQATT and CDR2 as SNEGSKA (reference sequence). V is TRBV20-1 and J is TRBJ2-3, with D possibly TRBD1 on 6 matching bases. The receptor comes from a newborn girl in good health. The source material was cord blood. The CDR3 DNA reads as TGCAGTGCTCTAGTCTTTGGACAGAGCCTTAGCACAGATACGCAGTATTTT. It is translated as CSALVFGQSLSTDTQYF.